The source of this TCR beta chain is a study of shared clonotypes between healthy human individuals. Clones were sequenced by immunoSEQ multiplex PCR, and TCRdb holds only the in-frame ones, with some missing. The profile shows about 1.1 million clones, around three quarters of them singletons. Germline assignment: CDR1 SEHNR and CDR2 FQNEAQ (reference sequence). The CDR3 covers 18 residues. The junction had 11 bases not matched to a gene; V was cut back by 4 bases and J by 0 bases. The rearrangement uses TRBV7-9 and TRBJ1-4; 7 bases agree with TRBD1. The material sequenced was memory CD4+ T cells from PBMCs. Noted subset: CD45RA-negative fraction. This TCR was recovered from a man aged 18 to 30 in good health. Some clones in this sample may be carry-over from other donors' samples. The CDR3 DNA reads TGTGCCAGCAGCTGGGGGAGGGACAGTCAGTCAACTAATGAAAAACTGTTTTTT. Translated, it gives CASSWGRDSQSTNEKLFF.